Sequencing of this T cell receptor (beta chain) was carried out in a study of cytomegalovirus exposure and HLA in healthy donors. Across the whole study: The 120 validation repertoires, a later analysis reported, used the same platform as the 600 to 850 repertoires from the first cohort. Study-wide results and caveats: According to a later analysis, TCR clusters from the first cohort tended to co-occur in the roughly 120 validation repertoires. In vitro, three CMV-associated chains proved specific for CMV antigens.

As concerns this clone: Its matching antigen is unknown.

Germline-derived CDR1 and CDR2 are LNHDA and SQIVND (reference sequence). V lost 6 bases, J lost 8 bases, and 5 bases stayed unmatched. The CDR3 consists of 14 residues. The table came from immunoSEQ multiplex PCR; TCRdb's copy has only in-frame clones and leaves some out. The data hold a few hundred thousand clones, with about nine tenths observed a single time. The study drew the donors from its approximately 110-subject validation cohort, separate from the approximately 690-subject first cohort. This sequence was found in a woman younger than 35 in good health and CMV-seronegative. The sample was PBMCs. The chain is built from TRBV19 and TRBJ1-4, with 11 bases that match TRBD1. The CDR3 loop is CASRLGQGGEKLFF. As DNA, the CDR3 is TGTGCCAGTAGGCTGGGACAGGGGGGCGAAAAACTGTTTTTT.